The 21 T cell receptor beta chains below were found in one sample sequenced in a study of control samples from healthy donors and cancer patients. The data were produced by immunoSEQ multiplex PCR, yet TCRdb's version contains in-frame clones alone and is incomplete. In the table there are 90,000 to 130,000 clones, 82% of which are singletons. Sequenced sample: blood. These receptors were obtained from a man aged 18 to 35 in good health.

This sequence joins TRBV29-1 and TRBJ1-1; D is possibly TRBD1 (5 bases). From germline, CDR1 is SQVTM and CDR2 ANQGSEA. The V and J ends lost 3 bases and 0 bases respectively, with 8 bases between them. The CDR3 totals 13 residues. CDR3 protein: CSVDKQVNTEAFF. The CDR3, as DNA: TGCAGCGTTGACAAACAGGTGAACACTGAAGCTTTCTTT.

This clone has just one count. V is TRBV2 and J is TRBJ2-7; tentative D call: TRBD1 (5 bases). This CDR3 contains 14 residues. Germline loops: CDR1 SNHLY, CDR2 FYNNEI. Trimming left V 7 bases short and J 3 bases short, with 16 bases between. For the CDR3, the DNA is TGTGCCAGCACCGTCCGGACATGGAGCTACGAGCAGTACGTC. Its translation: CASTVRTWSYEQYV.

The chain couples TRBV23-1 to TRBJ2-5; D tentatively fits TRBD1 or TRBD2 (5 bases each). TRBV23-1 is an ORF for which the function is uncertain. V was shortened by 2 bases and J by 1 base, with 14 bases between the two germline ends. This CDR3 has 16 residues. The CDR3 DNA is TGCGCCAGCAGTCAAGAGGGGCTGGGATCCCAAGAGACCCAGTACTTC. Its translation: CASSQEGLGSQETQYF.

A few counts support this clone. The genes are TRBV7-2 and TRBJ1-1, with D uncertain. This CDR3 contains 14 residues. V was clipped by 1 base and J by 2 bases, with 8 bases between them. Germline V gene lookup returns CDR1 SGHTA and CDR2 FQGNSA. The CDR3, as DNA: TGTGCCAGCAGCTTAGACGGAGGCAACACTGAAGCTTTCTTT. Translating gives CASSLDGGNTEAFF.

The chain couples TRBV6-5 to TRBJ1-1; no definite D call. CDR1 and CDR2 (germline): MNHEY, SVGAGI. CDR3 length equals 13 residues. The V end was cut by 5 bases, the J end by 1 base, with 8 bases between. This CDR3 is CASSQTQNTEAFF. The CDR3, as DNA: TGTGCCAGCAGTCAAACACAGAACACTGAAGCTTTCTTT.

This sequence joins TRBV7-9 and TRBJ2-3; 8 nucleotides match TRBD2. The length of the CDR3 is 18 residues. CDR1 is SEHNR and CDR2 is FQNEAQ in the germline V gene (reference sequence). V shed 2 bases and J 2 bases; nucleotides not matched to a gene: 12. The CDR3 spells CASSLMWVRAGVTDTQYF. CDR3 in DNA: TGTGCCAGCAGCTTAATGTGGGTTCGAGCGGGAGTCACAGATACGCAGTATTTT.

This clone was observed once. V gene TRBV14 combines with J gene TRBJ2-7; TRBD2 aligns across 7 bases. The CDR3 totals 13 residues. V was clipped by 1 base and J by 6 bases; unmatched bases: 3. From germline, CDR1 is SGHDN and CDR2 FVKESK. The CDR3 coding sequence is TGTGCCAGCAGCCAAGGGGGAGGGAGCGAGCAGTACTTC. Its translation is CASSQGGGSEQYF.

This sequence joins TRBV9 and TRBJ2-1, with D tentatively TRBD2 (7 bases). Germline CDR1 and CDR2: SGDLS and YYNGEE. V was trimmed by 0 bases and J by 6 bases, leaving 19 bases between them. This CDR3 contains 17 residues. The CDR3 bases are TGTGCCAGCAGCGTAGCTGTAGGAACGGGGGGCAGCAATGAGCAGTTCTTC. Amino acid sequence: CASSVAVGTGGSNEQFF.

V gene TRBV15 combines with J gene TRBJ1-5, with 8 bases aligning to TRBD1. V shed 4 bases and J 4 bases; nucleotides not matched to a gene: 3. Germline V CDR1 and CDR2: LNHNV, YYDKDF (reference sequence). The CDR3 runs 14 residues. CDR3 coding DNA: TGTGCCACCAGCAACAGGGGGGGGAATCAGCCCCAGCATTTT. Protein: CATSNRGGNQPQHF.

This clone was observed a handful of times. This chain links TRBV15 with TRBJ2-7; D unclear. The V gene lost 1 base and the J gene lost 1 base, with 11 bases spanning the gap. This CDR3 region has 15 residues. Germline assignment: CDR1 LNHNV and CDR2 YYDKDF (reference sequence). CDR3 DNA sequence: TGTGCCACCAGCAGAGGAGGCAGGAGTTCCTACGAGCAGTACGTC. It codes for CATSRGGRSSYEQYV.

V usage is TRBV19 and J usage is TRBJ1-5; possible D gene TRBD1, 6 bases. From germline, CDR1 is LNHDA and CDR2 SQIVND (reference sequence). Trimming shortened V by 7 bases and J by 1 base, and 17 bases separated the two germline ends. This CDR3 has 16 amino acids. The CDR3 loop is CASTLRGAGSNQPQHF. In DNA form, the CDR3 reads TGTGCCAGTACCCTACGGGGGGCTGGGAGCAATCAGCCCCAGCATTTT.

This chain joins TRBV11-2 and TRBJ2-1; 10 nucleotides agree with TRBD2. Germline CDR1 is SGHAT and CDR2 is FQNNGV. The V segment lost 2 bases and the J segment 9 bases; nucleotides outside the gene matches: 10. The CDR3 is made up of 16 amino acids. The CDR3 nucleotides are TGTGCCAGCAGCTTAAGTAGCGGGGGGCGGGGATCTGAGCAGTTCTTC. As protein: CASSLSSGGRGSEQFF.

This chain uses TRBV9 with TRBJ2-6, with unresolved D. The CDR3 runs 14 residues. V lost 3 bases to trimming and J lost 4 bases, with 8 bases between them. Germline lookup yields CDR1 SGDLS and CDR2 YYNGEE. The CDR3 DNA is TGTGCCAGCAGCGGCCCCCGGGGGGCCAACGTCCTGACTTTC. Its translation: CASSGPRGANVLTF.

This clone was recorded once. The rearrangement links TRBV4-2 to TRBJ2-3, with D tentatively TRBD1 (5 bases). Germline CDR1 is LGHNA and CDR2 is YNFKEQ. CDR3 length: 14 residues. V lost 6 bases to trimming and J lost 1 base, with 11 bases between them. The chain's CDR3 is CASRDSLRTDTQYF. The CDR3 DNA reads TGTGCCAGCAGAGACAGCCTCCGCACAGATACGCAGTATTTT.

The V and J genes are TRBV29-1 and TRBJ2-3; 11 positions agree with TRBD2. CDR3 size: 19 residues. The V gene end was trimmed by 1 base and the J gene end by 8 bases; junction bases not matched to a gene: 20. Germline V lookup: CDR1 SQVTM, CDR2 ANQGSEA. The CDR3 loop is CSVEGSSGGGISWDGTQYF. The CDR3 DNA follows: TGCAGCGTTGAAGGTAGTAGCGGGGGGGGCATTTCCTGGGACGGTACGCAGTATTTT.

This clone has at least ten counts. This chain joins TRBV9 and TRBJ2-2, with D perhaps TRBD1 or TRBD2 (5 bases each). The V gene's germline CDR1 is SGDLS and CDR2 YYNGEE. V gave up 3 bases and J gave up 0 bases, with 21 bases separating them. The length of the CDR3 is 19 residues. In DNA form, the CDR3 reads TGTGCCAGCAGCGGCCGCCCCCAAACGGGGCAGACGAACACCGGGGAGCTGTTTTTT. This encodes CASSGRPQTGQTNTGELFF.

The CDR3 here is CASSKQLSSYNEQFF. CDR3 nucleotide sequence: TGTGCCAGCAGTAAGCAGCTAAGCTCCTACAATGAGCAGTTCTTC. This chain joins TRBV2 and TRBJ2-1; D unclear. The CDR3 loop spans 15 amino acids. CDR1 and CDR2 from the germline V gene are SNHLY and FYNNEI. V lost 5 bases to trimming and J lost 0 bases, with 11 bases between them.

This clone appeared once. The rearrangement joins TRBV5-4 to TRBJ2-3; D unclear. Germline V gene data show CDR1 as SGHNT and CDR2 as YYREEE (reference sequence). CDR3 length: 14 amino acids. V was shortened by 3 bases and J by 5 bases, with 13 bases between the two germline ends. The CDR3 is CASSSRTVGDTQYF. Written as DNA, the CDR3 is TGTGCCAGCAGCTCAAGGACCGTAGGAGATACGCAGTATTTT.

A single count supports this clone. The chain joins TRBV5-1 to TRBJ2-1; possibly TRBD2 for D (5 bases). Germline CDR1 SGHRS, CDR2 YFSETQ. The V end lost 2 bases, the J end lost 3 bases, and 15 bases lay between the germline ends. The CDR3 runs to 16 residues. The CDR3 region has the DNA TGCGCCAGCAGCTTATCCACTAGGCAGAACTACAATGAGCAGTTCTTC. This translates into CASSLSTRQNYNEQFF.

V and J are TRBV24-1 and TRBJ1-2; a weak D match, TRBD1 (5 bases). From germline, CDR1 is KGHDR and CDR2 SFDVKD. The length of the CDR3 is 13 residues. V lost 3 bases, J lost 7 bases, and 11 bases lay in between. The CDR3 sequence is CATSDIDSGGYTF. CDR3 DNA: TGTGCCACCAGTGATATTGACAGTGGTGGCTACACCTTC.

The chain couples TRBV7-9 to TRBJ1-3, with a tentative D call TRBD1 (5 bases). The V gene lost 1 base and the J gene lost 4 bases, with 11 bases spanning the gap. Germline V CDR1 and CDR2: SEHNR, FQNEAQ (reference sequence). The CDR3 is made up of 15 amino acids. Written as DNA, the CDR3 is TGTGCCAGCAGCTTAGAAGTCAGGGCGGGAAACACCATATATTTT. As protein: CASSLEVRAGNTIYF.